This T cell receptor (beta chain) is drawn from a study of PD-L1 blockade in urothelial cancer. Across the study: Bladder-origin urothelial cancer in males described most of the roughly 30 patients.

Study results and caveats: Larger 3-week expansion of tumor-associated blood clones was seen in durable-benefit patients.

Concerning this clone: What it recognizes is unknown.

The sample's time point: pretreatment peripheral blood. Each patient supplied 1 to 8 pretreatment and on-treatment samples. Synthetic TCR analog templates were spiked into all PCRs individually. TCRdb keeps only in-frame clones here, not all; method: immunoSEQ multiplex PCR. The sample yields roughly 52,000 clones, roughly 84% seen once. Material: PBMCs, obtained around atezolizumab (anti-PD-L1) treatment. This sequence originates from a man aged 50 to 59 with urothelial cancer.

The chain's CDR3 is CASTSTGGNEKLFF. Written as DNA, the CDR3 is TGCGCCAGCACCTCGACAGGGGGCAATGAAAAACTGTTTTTT. The chain couples TRBV5-1 to TRBJ1-4; 10 bases are a match to TRBD1. This CDR3 comprises 14 residues. Unmatched junction bases numbered 4, after V lost 6 bases and J lost 5 bases. Germline-derived CDR1 and CDR2 are SGHRS and YFSETQ.